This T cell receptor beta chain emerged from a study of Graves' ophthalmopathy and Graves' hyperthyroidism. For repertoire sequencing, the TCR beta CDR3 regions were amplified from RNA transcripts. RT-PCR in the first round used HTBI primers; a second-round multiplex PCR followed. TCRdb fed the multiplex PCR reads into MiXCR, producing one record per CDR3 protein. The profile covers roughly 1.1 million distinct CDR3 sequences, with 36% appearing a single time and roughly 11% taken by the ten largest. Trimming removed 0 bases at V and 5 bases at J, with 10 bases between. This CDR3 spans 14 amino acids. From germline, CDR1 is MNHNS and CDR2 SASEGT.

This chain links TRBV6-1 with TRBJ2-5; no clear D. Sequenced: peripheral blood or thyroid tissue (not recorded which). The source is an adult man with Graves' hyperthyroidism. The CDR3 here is CASSEAAGRETQYF. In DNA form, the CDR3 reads TGTGCCAGCAGTGAAGCGGCAGGAAGGGAGACCCAGTACTTC.